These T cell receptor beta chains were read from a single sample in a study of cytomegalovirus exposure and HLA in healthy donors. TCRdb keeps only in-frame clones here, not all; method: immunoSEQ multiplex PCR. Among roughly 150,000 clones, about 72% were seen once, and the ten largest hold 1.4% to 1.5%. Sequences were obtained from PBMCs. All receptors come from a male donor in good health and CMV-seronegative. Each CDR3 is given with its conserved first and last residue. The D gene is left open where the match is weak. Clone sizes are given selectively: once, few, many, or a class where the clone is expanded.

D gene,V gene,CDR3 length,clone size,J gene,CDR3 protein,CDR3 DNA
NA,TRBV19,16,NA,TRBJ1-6,CASKGRAVDYNSPLHF,TGTGCCAGTAAGGGCAGGGCGGTGGACTATAATTCACCCCTCCACTTT
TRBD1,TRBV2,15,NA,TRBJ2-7,CASSEVQGALDEQYF,TGTGCCAGCAGTGAAGTACAGGGGGCTTTGGACGAGCAGTACTTC
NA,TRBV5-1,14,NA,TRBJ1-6,CASSGDSRNSPLHF,TGCGCCAGCAGCGGGGACTCCAGGAATTCACCCCTCCACTTT
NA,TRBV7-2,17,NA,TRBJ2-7,CASSSGNIAGSSYEQYF,TGTGCCAGCAGCTCTGGGAACATCGCGGGGAGCTCCTACGAGCAGTACTTC
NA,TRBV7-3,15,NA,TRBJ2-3,CASSFTGSSADTQYF,TGTGCCAGCAGCTTTACGGGATCTTCGGCAGATACGCAGTATTTT
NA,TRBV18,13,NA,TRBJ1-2,CASSPLDRQPSTF,TGTGCCAGCTCACCACTCGACAGGCAACCCAGTACCTTC
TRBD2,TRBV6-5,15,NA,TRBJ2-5,CASSSSGLAQETQYF,TGTGCCAGCAGTAGTTCTGGACTAGCGCAAGAGACCCAGTACTTC
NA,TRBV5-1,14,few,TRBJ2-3,CASSLQDSTDTQYF,TGCGCCAGCAGCTTGCAGGATAGCACAGATACGCAGTATTTT
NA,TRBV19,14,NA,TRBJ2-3,CATTEGGRADTQYF,TGTGCCACTACGGAGGGAGGACGGGCAGATACGCAGTATTTT
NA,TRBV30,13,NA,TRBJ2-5,CASLQGVGETQYF,TGTGCCAGCCTTCAGGGTGTGGGAGAGACCCAGTACTTC
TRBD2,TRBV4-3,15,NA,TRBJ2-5,CASSQDSGGGETQYF,TGCGCCAGCAGCCAAGATTCGGGGGGAGGGGAGACCCAGTACTTC
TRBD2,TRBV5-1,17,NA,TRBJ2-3,CASSYHTSGRGTDTQYF,TGCGCCAGCAGCTACCACACCAGCGGGAGGGGGACAGATACGCAGTATTTT
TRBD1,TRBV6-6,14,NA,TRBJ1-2,CASSYRTGNHGYTF,TGTGCCAGCAGTTACCGGACAGGGAACCATGGCTACACCTTC
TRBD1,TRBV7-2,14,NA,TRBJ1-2,CASSPQGDNYGYTF,TGTGCCAGCAGCCCACAGGGGGATAACTATGGCTACACCTTC
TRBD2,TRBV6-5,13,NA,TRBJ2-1,CASSYRGREGPFF,TGTGCCAGCAGTTACAGAGGGCGGGAGGGCCCGTTCTTC
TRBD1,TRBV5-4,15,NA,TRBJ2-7,CASSRPGTEVYEQYF,TGTGCCAGCAGCCGGCCTGGGACAGAAGTCTACGAGCAGTACTTC
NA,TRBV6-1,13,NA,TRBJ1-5,CASNPRGNQPQHF,TGTGCCAGCAATCCCAGGGGCAATCAGCCCCAGCATTTT
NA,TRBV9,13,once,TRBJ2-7,CASSQGVSAEQYF,TGTGCCAGCAGCCAAGGGGTTTCGGCCGAGCAGTACTTC
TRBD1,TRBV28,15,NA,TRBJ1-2,CASSFNLRQGYGYTF,TGTGCCAGCAGTTTTAACCTGAGACAGGGATATGGCTACACCTTC